This entry lists 30 T cell receptor beta chains sequenced from one sample in a study of cytomegalovirus exposure and HLA in healthy donors. With 60 Vbeta and 13 Jbeta primers, the PCR was carried out. Only in-frame clones appear in the TCRdb table, and some are missing; sequencing was by immunoSEQ multiplex PCR. The repertoire consists of under 200,000 clones, with over 75% occurring once and the leading ten covering 1.3%. The material sequenced was PBMCs. These receptors originate from a man aged 50 to 59 in good health and CMV-seropositive.

V and J are TRBV7-9 and TRBJ1-2; 10 nucleotides line up with TRBD1. CDR1 is SEHNR, CDR2 FQNEAQ, per germline (reference sequence). V was clipped by 8 bases and J by 12 bases; unmatched bases: 12. The CDR3 spans 13 residues. In DNA, the CDR3 is TGTGCCAGCGATAGAGGACAGGGGGAATTTCACACCTTC. Residues: CASDRGQGEFHTF. Full variable domain (missing parts from reference TRBV7-9 and TRBJ1-2): DTGVSQNPRHKITKRGQNVTFRCDPISEHNRLYWYRQTLGQGPEFLTYFQNEAQLEKSRLLSDRFSAERPKGSFSTLEIQRTEQGDSAMYLCASDRGQGEFHTFGSGTRLTVV.

The genes are TRBV19 and TRBJ1-5; D remains unclear. This CDR3 is 13 amino acids long. The V end lost 6 bases, the J end lost 4 bases, and 10 bases lay between the germline ends. CDR1 LNHDA and CDR2 SQIVND come from the germline V gene (reference sequence). The CDR3 reads CASSIRENQPQHF. In nucleotides, the CDR3 is TGTGCCAGTAGCATTCGGGAGAATCAGCCCCAGCATTTT.

This sequence joins TRBV6-5 and TRBJ1-6, with D uncertain. The CDR3 contains 15 residues. Trimming removed 3 bases at V and 9 bases at J, with 15 bases between. Germline V gene data show CDR1 as MNHEY and CDR2 as SVGAGI. For the CDR3, the DNA is TGTGCCAGCAGTTATGGGCCGTTCTACGGTTCACCCCTCCACTTT. Translation: CASSYGPFYGSPLHF.

The chain links TRBV28 to TRBJ2-7, with 9 bases aligning to TRBD1. The CDR3 covers 15 residues. V was clipped by 3 bases and J by 4 bases; unmatched bases: 7. Looked up from germline, CDR1 is MDHEN and CDR2 is SYDVKM. CDR3: CASSFPGQGKYEQYF. The CDR3 DNA sequence: TGTGCCAGCAGTTTTCCGGGACAGGGCAAATACGAGCAGTACTTC.

The chain carries TRBV28 and TRBJ2-1; 10 bases fit TRBD2. V lost 3 bases, J lost 4 bases, and 6 bases stayed unmatched. The germline V gene has CDR1 MDHEN and CDR2 SYDVKM. The CDR3 extends over 16 amino acids. The DNA of the CDR3 is TGTGCCAGCAGTTTCTGGTCGACTAGCGGGTACAATGAGCAGTTCTTC. Its protein product is CASSFWSTSGYNEQFF.

The rearrangement joins TRBV6-4 to TRBJ2-3; 7 bases fit TRBD2. This CDR3 contains 13 residues. The V and J ends lost 5 bases and 11 bases, in that order; junction bases with no gene match: 10. The germline CDR1 and CDR2 sequences are MRHNA and SNTAGT. Here the CDR3 reads CASSTLSGDWQYF. CDR3 nucleotides: TGTGCCAGCAGTACACTAAGCGGGGACTGGCAGTATTTT.

This clone showed up just once. The chain links TRBV4-2 to TRBJ1-1, with D unresolved. This CDR3 is built from 14 residues. Trimming left V 0 bases short and J 1 base short, with 6 bases between. CDR1 and CDR2 (germline): LGHNA, YNFKEQ. CDR3 in DNA: TGTGCCAGCAGCCAAGAACACGCGAACACTGAAGCTTTCTTT. Protein sequence: CASSQEHANTEAFF.

The chain links TRBV6-5 to TRBJ1-6; D is ambiguous. The CDR3 spans 14 residues. Trimming took off 2 bases at V and 7 bases at J, with 9 bases between the two ends. Per the germline V gene, CDR1 is MNHEY and CDR2 is SVGAGI. The CDR3 sequence: CASSYEGGNSPLHF. The CDR3 DNA reads as TGTGCCAGCAGTTACGAGGGTGGCAATTCACCCCTCCACTTT.

The table lists this clone with a count of one. V gene TRBV19 combines with J gene TRBJ1-2; weak D call: TRBD1 (6 bases). Looked up from germline, CDR1 is LNHDA and CDR2 is SQIVND (reference sequence). With 0 bases removed from V and 4 bases from J, the gap between germline ends came to 15 bases. The CDR3 is made up of 16 amino acids. CDR3 region: CASSIDTRGQTYGYTF. In DNA, the CDR3 is TGTGCCAGTAGTATAGATACCCGCGGACAGACCTATGGCTACACCTTC.

The chain has TRBV5-1 and TRBJ2-2; D is uncertain. The CDR3 is 14 amino acids. CDR1 is SGHRS and CDR2 is YFSETQ in the germline V gene. Trimming took 0 bases from V and 1 from J, leaving 4 bases between them. CDR3 sequence (DNA): TGCGCCAGCAGCTTGGTTCTGAACACCGGGGAGCTGTTTTTT. This translates into CASSLVLNTGELFF.

The chain recombines TRBV9 with TRBJ1-3; D remains unclear. The CDR3 has 12 amino acids. CDR1 SGDLS and CDR2 YYNGEE come from the germline V gene. The germline V and J ends were trimmed by 2 bases and 4 bases, with 4 bases remaining between them. Here the CDR3 reads CASSVAGNTIYF. CDR3 bases: TGTGCCAGCAGCGTGGCCGGAAACACCATATATTTT.

The V gene is TRBV19, the J gene TRBJ1-2, with a tentative D call TRBD1 (6 bases). This CDR3 is built from 14 residues. CDR1 is LNHDA and CDR2 is SQIVND in the germline V gene (reference sequence). Trimming stripped 3 bases from V and 8 bases from J, with 16 bases between. CDR3 in DNA: TGTGCCAGTAGTATCCAGGGGACCCTGGAGGGCTACACCTTC. The encoded protein is CASSIQGTLEGYTF.

The rearrangement joins TRBV7-3 to TRBJ2-3; 9 nucleotides align to TRBD2. Trimming cost V 4 bases and J 3 bases; bases outside gene matches: 8. The CDR3 extends over 16 amino acids. CDR1 is SGHTA and CDR2 is FQGTGA in the germline V gene. CDR3 protein: CASSSYPGLATDTQYF. The CDR3 DNA reads TGTGCCAGCAGCTCATATCCGGGACTAGCAACAGATACGCAGTATTTT.

As to this clone: Other nucleotide sequences from this sample produce the same CDR3. This chain uses TRBV27 with TRBJ2-7; a weak D match, TRBD2 (5 bases). Germline lookup yields CDR1 MNHEY and CDR2 SMNVEV (reference sequence). Trimming pared 6 bases from V and 2 bases from J, leaving 14 bases between. The CDR3 loop spans 14 amino acids. The CDR3 spells CASRGLPLPYEQYF. The CDR3 DNA reads TGTGCCAGCAGAGGACTCCCCCTCCCCTACGAGCAGTACTTC.

V usage is TRBV11-2 and J usage is TRBJ2-5, with 9 bases fitting TRBD2. V dropped 5 bases and J dropped 2; count of bases not matched to a gene: 6. Germline lookup yields CDR1 SGHAT and CDR2 FQNNGV. CDR3 length: 15 amino acids. CDR3 DNA sequence: TGTGCCAGCAGCCGATCTAGCGGGGCACAAGAGACCCAGTACTTC. This gives the protein CASSRSSGAQETQYF.

The chain joins TRBV10-3 to TRBJ2-7; TRBD2 agrees at 7 bases. Germline V gene lookup returns CDR1 ENHRY and CDR2 SYGVKD. The CDR3 is made up of 13 amino acids. The V gene end was trimmed by 4 bases and the J gene end by 4 bases; junction bases not matched to a gene: 4. The CDR3 nucleotides are TGTGCCATCAGTGTCGGGGGACTATACGAGCAGTACTTC. It yields the protein CAISVGGLYEQYF.

Notes on this clone: A junction boundary mismatches the germline segment, possibly from a read error. The chain joins TRBV7-8 to TRBJ2-3; 8 nucleotides align to TRBD1. This CDR3 region has 13 residues. Per the germline V gene, CDR1 is SGHVS and CDR2 is FQNEAQ. CDR3 coding DNA: TGTGCCAGCAGCCAACCCAGGGGGCTTGTGGCTGCCTTT. It yields the protein CASSQPRGLVAAF.

The V call is TRBV7-9, the J call TRBJ1-1; TRBD1 agrees at 7 bases. The CDR3 length is 14 residues. The V gene end was trimmed by 5 bases and the J gene end by 3 bases; junction bases not matched to a gene: 6. The germline V gene has CDR1 SEHNR and CDR2 FQNEAQ (reference sequence). The CDR3 coding sequence is TGTGCCAGCAGCCCCACAGGGGTTGACACTGAAGCTTTCTTT. It yields the protein CASSPTGVDTEAFF.

J is TRBJ2-3 and V is TRBV11-2; TRBD2 aligns across 9 bases. The CDR3 sequence is 16 residues long. CDR1 and CDR2 from the germline V gene are SGHAT and FQNNGV. After removal of 5 bases from V and 1 base from J, the junction contained 7 bases not matched to a gene. CDR3: CASSPLGLARTDTQYF. CDR3 coding DNA: TGTGCCAGCAGCCCACTGGGACTAGCACGCACAGATACGCAGTATTTT.

The V call is TRBV28, the J call TRBJ2-7, with 11 bases that match TRBD1. Per the germline V gene, CDR1 is MDHEN and CDR2 is SYDVKM. With V trimmed by 3 bases and J by 3 bases, 4 bases remained unmatched. CDR3 size: 15 residues. The chain's CDR3 is CASSFRDRGGYEQYF. In nucleotides, the CDR3 is TGTGCCAGCAGTTTCCGGGACAGGGGGGGCTACGAGCAGTACTTC. Complete variable domain (other parts from reference TRBV28 and TRBJ2-7): DVKVTQSSRYLVKRTGEKVFLECVQDMDHENMFWYRQDPGLGLRLIYFSYDVKMKEKGDIPEGYSVSREKKERFSLILESASTNQTSMYLCASSFRDRGGYEQYFGPGTRLTVT.

V and J are TRBV5-1 and TRBJ2-5; unclear D gene. Germline V lookup: CDR1 SGHRS, CDR2 YFSETQ. The V gene lost 4 bases and the J gene lost 1 base, with 2 bases spanning the gap. This CDR3 comprises 11 residues. The CDR3 here is CASSLQETQYF. CDR3 nucleotides: TGCGCCAGCAGCCTCCAAGAGACCCAGTACTTC.

V usage is TRBV28 and J usage is TRBJ2-3; TRBD2 matches 9 bases. The CDR3 is 16 amino acids. The germline gives CDR1 MDHEN, CDR2 SYDVKM. With 6 bases clipped from V and 1 base from J, the junction kept 8 bases outside the gene matches. CDR3 amino acids: CASRGTLAGGTDTQYF. Written as DNA, the CDR3 is TGTGCCAGCAGGGGGACATTAGCGGGGGGCACAGATACGCAGTATTTT.

The chain carries TRBV4-2 and TRBJ2-1; weak D call: TRBD2 (5 bases). The CDR3 consists of 15 residues. The ends were cut back, 4 bases at V and 0 bases at J, with 10 bases in the middle. Per the germline V gene, CDR1 is LGHNA and CDR2 is YNFKEQ. The CDR3 bases are TGTGCCAGCAGCCCCGGACTGAACTCCTACAATGAGCAGTTCTTC. It is translated as CASSPGLNSYNEQFF.

The CDR3 is CASSLQGDRNQPQHF. The CDR3 DNA is TGTGCCAGCAGTCTCCAAGGGGATCGCAATCAGCCCCAGCATTTT. V is TRBV28 and J is TRBJ1-5, with a possible D match to TRBD1 (5 bases). Germline CDR1 reads MDHEN; CDR2 reads SYDVKM. CDR3 length: 15 residues. V was shortened by 5 bases and J by 2 bases, with 13 bases between the two germline ends.

This clone has a handful of counts. The genes are TRBV7-3 and TRBJ1-4, with D possibly TRBD1 on 6 matching bases. Germline-derived CDR1 and CDR2 are SGHTA and FQGTGA. Trimming took 0 bases from V and 3 from J, leaving 8 bases between them. This CDR3 has 15 amino acids. The CDR3, as DNA: TGTGCCAGCAGCTTAACGGGGGCCTCTAATGAAAAACTGTTTTTT. This codes for CASSLTGASNEKLFF.

This clone was found a few times. V usage is TRBV10-2 and J usage is TRBJ2-1; D perhaps matches TRBD2 (6 bases). Germline V gene data show CDR1 as WSHSY and CDR2 as SAAADI. V was shortened by 3 bases and J by 10 bases, with 16 bases between the two germline ends. The CDR3 spans 14 residues. The CDR3 is CASSEVGSIGEQFF. The CDR3 DNA reads TGCGCCAGCAGTGAAGTCGGGAGTATAGGGGAGCAGTTCTTC.

This clone was observed a single time. Mismatch with germline at one junction end may stem from a read error. This chain uses TRBV6-5 with TRBJ2-7; D uncertain. The CDR3 covers 14 residues. CDR1 is MNHEY and CDR2 is SVGAGI in the germline V gene. The DNA of the CDR3 is TGTGCCAGCAGTTACAGCCCTCGTTCCTACGAACAGTACTTC. Protein product: CASSYSPRSYEQYF.

J is TRBJ2-1 and V is TRBV10-3; 8 positions agree with TRBD2. The J segment lost 14 bases and the V segment lost 0 bases, leaving 6 bases of the junction unmatched. This CDR3 is 13 amino acids long. Germline lookup yields CDR1 ENHRY and CDR2 SYGVKD. CDR3 bases: TGTGCCATCAGTGAGTCGAACGGGGGGGCGGAGTTCTTC. Translating gives CAISESNGGAEFF.

The chain links TRBV7-2 to TRBJ2-7; D is ambiguous. This CDR3 has 14 amino acids. Germline CDR1 and CDR2: SGHTA and FQGNSA. The V gene lost 6 bases and the J gene lost 0 bases, with 12 bases spanning the gap. CDR3 sequence reads: CASRFHEASYEQYF. CDR3 sequence (DNA): TGTGCCAGCAGATTCCATGAGGCCTCCTACGAGCAGTACTTC.

This sequence joins TRBV28 and TRBJ2-7, with 9 bases that match TRBD1. The CDR3 contains 13 residues. V lost 8 bases, J lost 5 bases, and 7 bases stayed unmatched. Germline V gives CDR1 MDHEN, CDR2 SYDVKM. CDR3 amino acids: CASGEQGADEQYF. CDR3 nucleotides: TGTGCCAGCGGGGAACAGGGGGCCGACGAGCAGTACTTC.